The next 9 T cell receptor beta chains were all read from a single sample in a study of regulatory T cells in long-lasting Graves disease. Time point indicated: persistent/refractory GD, antithyroid drugs over 5 years with positive TRAb. PBMC-derived RNA was used for the TCR library. With iRepertoire HTBI primers and Arm-PCR of CDR3 regions, TCR beta libraries were built. TCRdb re-called the multiplex PCR reads with MiXCR, one entry per CDR3 protein. The sample has about 430,000 distinct CDR3 sequences, roughly a fifth seen once. Sequenced here: peripheral blood mononuclear cells (PBMCs), sampled when the disease was refractory, from a patient treated with antithyroid drugs. The receptors come from a female donor with Graves disease.

This clonotype was observed at least ten times. The chain has TRBV2 and TRBJ2-7; 8 bases are shared with TRBD1. V gave up 6 bases and J gave up 2 bases; unmatched junction bases: 6. This CDR3 comprises 14 residues. Germline assignment: CDR1 SNHLY and CDR2 FYNNEI. The CDR3 loop reads CASRYRGATYEQYF. CDR3 bases: TGTGCCAGCAGGTACAGGGGGGCTACCTACGAGCAGTACTTC. Supplemented by reference TRBV2 and TRBJ2-7, the full variable domain reads EPEVTQTPSHQVTQMGQEVILRCVPISNHLYFYWYRQILGQKVEFLVSFYNNEISEKSEIFDDQFSVERPDGSNFTLKIRSTKLEDSAMYFCASRYRGATYEQYFGPGTRLTVT.

This clonotype was observed a handful of times. The genes are TRBV30 and TRBJ2-2; no reliable D call. Germline V gene data show CDR1 as GTSNPN and CDR2 as SVGIG (reference sequence). The V end lost 1 base, the J end lost 3 bases, and 6 bases lay between the germline ends. The CDR3 totals 13 residues. The CDR3 sequence is CAWSAGYTGELFF. CDR3 DNA sequence: TGTGCCTGGAGTGCAGGTTACACCGGGGAGCTGTTTTTT.

This clonotype was seen ten or more times. The chain is built from TRBV20-1 and TRBJ2-5; 8 bases agree with TRBD2. The CDR3 runs 17 residues. CDR1 and CDR2 (germline): DFQATT, SNEGSKA (reference sequence). With V trimmed by 3 bases and J by 5 bases, 17 bases remained unmatched. The CDR3 reads CSASDRFRLAGWETQYF. The DNA of the CDR3 is TGCAGTGCTAGCGACCGTTTCCGCCTAGCGGGTTGGGAGACCCAGTACTTC.

This clonotype occurred many times. This chain links TRBV12-3 or TRBV12-4 with TRBJ2-2; the D gene could be TRBD1 or TRBD2 (6 bases each). V was pared by 2 bases and J by 5 bases, with 15 bases between. This CDR3 contains 16 residues. CDR3 residues: CASSLSGALGTGELFF. CDR3 sequence (DNA): TGTGCCAGCAGTTTATCGGGGGCTTTAGGGACCGGGGAGCTGTTTTTT.

Only a few counts were recorded for this clonotype. V and J are TRBV6-1 and TRBJ1-5; D is unresolved. Germline CDR1 reads MNHNS; CDR2 reads SASEGT. CDR3 length: 14 residues. V lost 7 bases, J lost 3 bases, and 13 bases lay in between. CDR3 sequence reads: CASTSGLNNQPQHF. The CDR3 DNA reads as TGTGCCAGCACGTCTGGGTTAAACAATCAGCCCCAGCATTTT.

Many counts were recorded for this clonotype. V gene TRBV2 combines with J gene TRBJ1-2; D is undetermined. CDR1 and CDR2 (germline): SNHLY, FYNNEI. This CDR3 comprises 15 residues. V dropped 0 bases and J dropped 3 bases, with 11 bases sitting between them. CDR3 sequence: CASSEAGPRDYGYTF. CDR3 nucleotide sequence: TGTGCCAGCAGTGAAGCGGGCCCGCGGGACTATGGCTACACCTTC. Full variable domain (remainder filled in from reference TRBV2 and TRBJ1-2): EPEVTQTPSHQVTQMGQEVILRCVPISNHLYFYWYRQILGQKVEFLVSFYNNEISEKSEIFDDQFSVERPDGSNFTLKIRSTKLEDSAMYFCASSEAGPRDYGYTFGSGTRLTVV.

This clonotype was counted many times. The chain employs TRBV7-9 and TRBJ2-7, with 10 nucleotides matching TRBD2. Germline V gene lookup returns CDR1 SEHNR and CDR2 FQNEAQ (reference sequence). CDR3 length equals 17 residues. V shed 1 base, J shed 5 bases, and the junction held 11 bases outside the gene matches. The CDR3 here is CASSLVQRTSGGDEQYF. The CDR3 DNA reads as TGTGCCAGCAGCTTAGTCCAAAGGACTAGCGGCGGGGACGAGCAGTACTTC.

V usage is TRBV6-1 and J usage is TRBJ2-7, with 8 bases matching TRBD1. Germline assignment: CDR1 MNHNS and CDR2 SASEGT. This CDR3 is 16 amino acids long. The J segment lost 0 bases and the V segment lost 3 bases, leaving 7 bases of the junction unmatched. The CDR3, as DNA: TGTGCCAGCAGTGACCCCGGACAGGGTGGCTCCTACGAGCAGTACTTC. Its protein is CASSDPGQGGSYEQYF.

The chain carries TRBV2 and TRBJ2-7, with 7 bases matching TRBD1. This CDR3 is 16 amino acids long. Per germline, CDR1 SNHLY and CDR2 FYNNEI. With 11 bases clipped from V and 3 bases from J, the junction kept 19 bases outside the gene matches. CDR3 DNA sequence: TGTGCCGGAAAAGGGACAGATCGTTATTCAAACTACGAGCAGTACTTC. It is translated as CAGKGTDRYSNYEQYF.